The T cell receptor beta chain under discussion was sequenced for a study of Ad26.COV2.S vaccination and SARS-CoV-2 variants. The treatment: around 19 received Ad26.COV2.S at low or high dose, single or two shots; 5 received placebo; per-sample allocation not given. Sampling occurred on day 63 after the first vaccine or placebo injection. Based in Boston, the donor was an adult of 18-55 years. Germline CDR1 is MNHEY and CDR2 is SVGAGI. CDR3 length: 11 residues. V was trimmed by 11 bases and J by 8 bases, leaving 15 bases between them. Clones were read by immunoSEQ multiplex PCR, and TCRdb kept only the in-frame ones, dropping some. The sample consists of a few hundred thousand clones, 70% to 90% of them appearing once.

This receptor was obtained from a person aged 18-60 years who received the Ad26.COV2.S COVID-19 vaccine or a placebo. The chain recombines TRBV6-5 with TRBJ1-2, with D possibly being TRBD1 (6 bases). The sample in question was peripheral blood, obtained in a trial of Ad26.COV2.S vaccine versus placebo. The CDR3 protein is CAAQTGYGYTF. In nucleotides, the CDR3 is TGTGCCGCCCAAACAGGGTACGGCTACACCTTC.